These T cell receptor beta chains were read from a single sample in a study of cytomegalovirus exposure and HLA in healthy donors. Here immunoSEQ multiplex PCR was the method, and the copy in TCRdb shows in-frame clones only, minus some. The table lists under 300,000 clones, approximately 81% of them singletons, with less than 9% in the top ten. Material: PBMCs. The receptor set was obtained from a woman aged 55-69 years in good health and CMV-seropositive. Each CDR3 is given with its conserved first and last residue. The D gene is left open where the match is weak. The size entry is marked missing in some rows and otherwise reads once, few, many or a size class.

abundance	j_gene	d_gene	v_gene	CDR3nt	CDR3aa
-	TRBJ2-7	-	TRBV27	TGTGCCAGCAGTTTAGAGGTCCATTCCTACGAGCAGTACTTC	CASSLEVHSYEQYF
-	TRBJ2-3	-	TRBV5-1	TGCGCCAGCAGCTTTTGGGTTGGCGGAGGGGGCACAGATACGCAGTATTTT	CASSFWVGGGGTDTQYF
-	TRBJ1-5	-	TRBV7-2	TGTGCCAGCAGCCGAGACAACAATCAGCCCCAGCATTTT	CASSRDNNQPQHF
few	TRBJ1-3	TRBD1	TRBV10-3	TGTGCCATCAGGGAGGGGGCTGGTGGAAACACCATATATTTT	CAIREGAGGNTIYF
-	TRBJ1-1	-	TRBV7-6	TGTGCCAGCAGCTGGAGGGGAACCAACACTGAAGCTTTCTTT	CASSWRGTNTEAFF
-	TRBJ2-7	-	TRBV5-1	TGCGCCAGCAGCTTGAGTAGCTCTACCTACGAGCAGTACTTC	CASSLSSSTYEQYF
-	TRBJ2-2	TRBD2	TRBV27	TGTGCCAGCAGTTTGGCGGGAGGGTCCGGGGAGCTGTTTTTT	CASSLAGGSGELFF
-	TRBJ2-1	TRBD2	TRBV2	TGTGCCAGCAGTGAAAGGACTAGTGTTAATGAGCAGTTCTTC	CASSERTSVNEQFF
few	TRBJ2-5	TRBD2	TRBV7-3	TGTGCCAGCAGCATACTAGCGGGGCCTCAAGAGACCCAGTACTTC	CASSILAGPQETQYF
-	TRBJ1-4	TRBD1	TRBV19	TGTGCCAGTAAAGCCGGACAGGGGGCCCCTTGGGGTAATGAAAAACTGTTTTTT	CASKAGQGAPWGNEKLFF
-	TRBJ1-5	TRBD1	TRBV19	TGTGCCAGTAGCATAAACACTCAGGGGGCTAGCAATCAGCCCCAGCATTTT	CASSINTQGASNQPQHF
few	TRBJ2-7	TRBD1	TRBV23-1	TGCGCCAGCAGTCAATCTGGGGACAGGGAGAGGGACTTCTACGAGCAGTACTTC	CASSQSGDRERDFYEQYF
-	TRBJ1-1	-	TRBV6-1	TGTGCCAGCAGTGAAGCGCGCGGGGTAAGAGCTTTCTTT	CASSEARGVRAFF
-	TRBJ1-2	-	TRBV6-5	TGTGCCAGCAGTTACTCCGACACGAACTATGGCTACACCTTC	CASSYSDTNYGYTF
-	TRBJ1-4	TRBD1	TRBV28	TGTGCCAGCAGTTCCGGACAGGGACCCACTAATGAAAAACTGTTTTTT	CASSSGQGPTNEKLFF
-	TRBJ1-4	-	TRBV5-3	TGTGCCAGAAGCCATACAGGGAAACGCGACGAAAAACTGTTTTTT	CARSHTGKRDEKLFF
few	TRBJ2-7	-	TRBV29-1	TGCAGCGTTGTTGTTCCGAGCTACGAGCAGTACTTC	CSVVVPSYEQYF
-	TRBJ2-3	TRBD2	TRBV7-3	TGTGCCAGCAGCTCTAGCGGCACTCAGGGAGATACGCAGTATTTT	CASSSSGTQGDTQYF
few	TRBJ2-7	-	TRBV29-1	TGCAGCGTTGCCGGGAGCGGCGAGCAGTACTTC	CSVAGSGEQYF
-	TRBJ2-5	-	TRBV7-9	TGTTCCAGCAGTGAGGGGACCCAGTACTTC	CSSSEGTQYF
-	TRBJ2-2	-	TRBV7-9	TGTGCCAGCAGCTTATCGACAGGCGGGAACACCGGGGAGCTGTTTTTT	CASSLSTGGNTGELFF
-	TRBJ2-3	-	TRBV7-9	TGTGCCAGCAGCTTTAGGACGGGAGCCACAGATACGCAGTATTTT	CASSFRTGATDTQYF
once	TRBJ2-7	-	TRBV4-2	TGTGCCAGCAGCCAAGACGGGAGCGAGCAGTACTTC	CASSQDGSEQYF
-	TRBJ2-7	TRBD1	TRBV2	TGTGCCAGCAGCCCAGGACAGGGGGCTGAGCAGTACTTC	CASSPGQGAEQYF
-	TRBJ2-1	TRBD2	TRBV29-1	TGCAGCGCAATCAGCGGGAGAGTCAGTGAGCAGTTCTTC	CSAISGRVSEQFF
-	TRBJ2-1	TRBD2	TRBV9	TGTGCCAGCAGCGTGGGGGGGGGCTACAATGAGCAGTTCTTC	CASSVGGGYNEQFF
-	TRBJ2-3	-	TRBV10-3	TGTGCCATCAGGCAGGGGCCAAGCACAGATACGCAGTATTTT	CAIRQGPSTDTQYF
few	TRBJ1-1	-	TRBV18	TGTGCCAGCTCACCAACAGGGATCACTGAAGCTTTCTTT	CASSPTGITEAFF